The source of this T cell receptor beta chain is a study of cytomegalovirus exposure and HLA in healthy donors. Comment on this clone: The antigen is undetermined.

CDR3 size: 18 residues. From germline, CDR1 is SGHAT and CDR2 FQNNGV. Trimming took off 0 bases at V and 2 bases at J, with 20 bases between the two ends. The PCR had 60 Vbeta and 13 Jbeta primers. Repertoires were generated with immunoSEQ multiplex PCR, while TCRdb's copy carries only in-frame clones and drops some. The sample shows about 140,000 clones, roughly 62% of them seen only once. Study-wide results and limits: CMV serostatus was the sole immune exposure data available. Presence/absence analysis assumed near-uniform sequencing depth across donors. Analysis performed later showed TCR beta chains linked to HLA being more clonally expanded than equally common others. High sensitivity and specificity were reportedly achieved when the classifier diagnosed cytomegalovirus status.

Sequences were obtained from PBMCs. The chain carries TRBV11-2 and TRBJ2-7, with D maybe TRBD1 (7 bases). This clonotype originated in a man aged 60-69 years in good health and CMV-seronegative. CDR3 amino acids: CASSLDVGLGQSPYEQYF. In DNA, the CDR3 is TGTGCCAGCAGCTTAGATGTGGGACTGGGACAGTCCCCCTACGAGCAGTACTTC.